This TCR beta chain derives from a study of prognosis after radiotherapy for stage I lung cancer. About the study: A biologically effective dose of at least 100 Gy came via 3-5 SBRT fractions. Following radiotherapy, several patients went on to present distant metastases at a median of 7 months, and about 15 exhibited no significant progression. Overall study findings and caveats: Usage of TRBV and TRBJ genes reportedly differed between metastatic and non-metastatic patients.

The CDR3 length is 15 residues. The V gene lost 0 bases and the J gene lost 7 bases, with 16 bases spanning the gap. The germline V gene has CDR1 SGHRS and CDR2 YFSETQ. Two-round multiplex PCR on genomic DNA was the method by which TCR beta CDR3 was amplified. Each TRBV and TRBJ gene had its own primer in the first PCR round. TCRdb itself ran the multiplex PCR reads through MiXCR, one entry per CDR3 protein. The profile shows about 34,000 distinct CDR3 sequences, 30% to 35% of them singletons. This clonotype occurred many times. The antigen remains unidentified. Sequences were derived from PBMCs, sampled before or after stereotactic body radiation therapy (not recorded which). V is TRBV5-1 and J is TRBJ1-2; D uncertain. The source is a donor of 50 years or more with non-small cell lung cancer. CDR3 coding DNA: TGCGCCAGCAGCTTGGCCGTAGGTCAGGTTGCTGGCTACACCTTC. Amino acids: CASSLAVGQVAGYTF.